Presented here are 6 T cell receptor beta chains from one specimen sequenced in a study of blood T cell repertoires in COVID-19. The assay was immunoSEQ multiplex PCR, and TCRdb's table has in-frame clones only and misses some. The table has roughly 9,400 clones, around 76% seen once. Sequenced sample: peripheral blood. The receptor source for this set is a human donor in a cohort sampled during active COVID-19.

In nucleotides, the CDR3 is TGTGCCTGGAGTACGCAATGGACAGGGGTCGCGGTGAACACCATATATTTT. Protein product: CAWSTQWTGVAVNTIYF. V gene TRBV30 combines with J gene TRBJ1-3, with 9 bases aligning to TRBD1. The trim removed 2 bases at V and 7 bases at J, leaving 15 bases unmatched. This CDR3 is 17 amino acids long. Per the germline V gene, CDR1 is GTSNPN and CDR2 is SVGIG (reference sequence).

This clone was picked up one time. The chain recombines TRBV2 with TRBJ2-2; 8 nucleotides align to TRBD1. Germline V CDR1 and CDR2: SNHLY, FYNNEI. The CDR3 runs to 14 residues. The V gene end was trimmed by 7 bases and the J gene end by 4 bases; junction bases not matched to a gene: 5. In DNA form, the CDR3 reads TGTGCCAGCACCCTGGACAGGGCCACCGGGGAGCTGTTTTTT. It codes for CASTLDRATGELFF.

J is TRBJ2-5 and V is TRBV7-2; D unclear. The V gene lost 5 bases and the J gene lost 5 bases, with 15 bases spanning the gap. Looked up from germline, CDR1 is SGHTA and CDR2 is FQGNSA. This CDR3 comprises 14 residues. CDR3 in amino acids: CASSPPINSETQYF. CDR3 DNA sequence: TGTGCCAGCAGCCCTCCTATTAACTCCGAGACCCAGTACTTC.

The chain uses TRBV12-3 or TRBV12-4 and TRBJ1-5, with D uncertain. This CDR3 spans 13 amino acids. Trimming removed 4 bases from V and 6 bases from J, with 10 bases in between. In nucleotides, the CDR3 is TGTGCCAGCAGTTACACGGAGGGTCAGCCCCAGCATTTT. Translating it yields CASSYTEGQPQHF.

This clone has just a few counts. CDR3 in DNA: TGTGCCAGCAGCTACTGGACAGGAACCTCCTACGAGCAGTACTTC. This codes for CASSYWTGTSYEQYF. The chain links TRBV11-1 to TRBJ2-7, with 7 bases that match TRBD1. The germline gives CDR1 SGHAT, CDR2 FQDESV (reference sequence). The CDR3 length is 15 residues. Trimming cost V 4 bases and J 0 bases; bases outside gene matches: 6.

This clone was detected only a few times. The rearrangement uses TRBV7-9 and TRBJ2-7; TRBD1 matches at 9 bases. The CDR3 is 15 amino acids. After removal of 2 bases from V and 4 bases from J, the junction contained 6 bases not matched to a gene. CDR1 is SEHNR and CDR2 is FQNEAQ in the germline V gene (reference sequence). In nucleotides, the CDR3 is TGTGCCAGCAGCTTAAGACAGGGGGTAGGATACGAGCAGTACTTC. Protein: CASSLRQGVGYEQYF. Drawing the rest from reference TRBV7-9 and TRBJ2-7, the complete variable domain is DTGVSQNPRHKITKRGQNVTFRCDPISEHNRLYWYRQTLGQGPEFLTYFQNEAQLEKSRLLSDRFSAERPKGSFSTLEIQRTEQGDSAMYLCASSLRQGVGYEQYFGPGTRLTVT.